The present T cell receptor (beta chain) was sequenced within a study of graft-versus-host responses after intestinal transplantation. Turning to the study itself: Grafts that recipients had were multivisceral, liver-intestinal, or isolated intestinal transplants. For approximately 3 years after anti-thymocyte globulin induction, all recipients took tacrolimus and steroids.

The CDR3 consists of 14 residues. CDR1 is SGHVS and CDR2 is FNYEAQ in the germline V gene. With 1 base removed from V and 2 bases from J, the gap between germline ends came to 9 bases. Libraries were prepared by immunoSEQ multiplex PCR; TCRdb keeps only in-frame clonotypes and omits some of them. The table lists 100,000 to 120,000 clones, 90% to 95% of them singletons, with less than 0.55% in the top ten. Comments on this clone: Its antigen is not identified.

Study results and caveats: Declining HvG levels early post-transplant were linked to peak circulating GvH clone levels. High graft-versus-host to host-versus-graft T cell clonal ratios marked allografts of patients with graft-donor macrochimerism.

The clonotype originates from a human donor who received an intestinal transplant. The chain recombines TRBV7-6 with TRBJ2-7; weak D call: TRBD2 (6 bases). Material: unstimulated CD8+ T cells sorted from spleen or lymph node cells, obtained before intestinal transplant. CDR3 protein: CASSLEPGAYEQYF. As DNA, the CDR3 is TGTGCCAGCAGCTTAGAGCCGGGGGCCTACGAGCAGTACTTC. The whole variable domain, filled in from reference TRBV7-6 and TRBJ2-7, reads GAGVSQSPRYKVTKRGQDVALRCDPISGHVSLYWYRQALGQGPEFLTYFNYEAQQDKSGLPNDRFSAERPEGSISTLTIQRTEQRDSAMYRCASSLEPGAYEQYFGPGTRLTVT.